Listed below are T cell receptor beta chains from one sample, sequenced in a study of human T cells and chemical hapten exposure. Via MiXCR, TCRdb re-called the RACE reads, giving one row per CDR3 protein. The table lists some 46,000 distinct CDR3 sequences, 4.3% of them singletons. Input material: whole blood. The receptors were gathered from a female donor in good health. Some clones in this sample may be carry-over from other donors' samples. The CDR3 runs from the conserved cysteine through the conserved F or W. D genes are given only for firm matches. Some rows mark clone size as missing; the rest say once, few, many or name a class of expanded clone.

j_call: TRBJ1-6; v_call: TRBV18; d_call: NA; clone_size: many; cdr3_aa: CASSPRTGDNSPLHF; cdr3_nt: TGTGCCAGCTCACCAAGAACAGGAGATAATTCACCCCTCCACTTT
j_call: TRBJ2-1; v_call: TRBV28; d_call: NA; clone_size: many; cdr3_aa: CASSLTDIEFF; cdr3_nt: TGTGCCAGCAGTTTAACTGATATTGAGTTCTTC
j_call: TRBJ1-2; v_call: TRBV18; d_call: NA; clone_size: NA; cdr3_aa: CASSPKTYTNYGYTF; cdr3_nt: TGTGCCAGCTCACCCAAGACCTATACTAACTATGGCTACACCTTC
j_call: TRBJ2-5; v_call: TRBV7-3; d_call: TRBD1; clone_size: many; cdr3_aa: CASSWGTGGVETQYF; cdr3_nt: TGTGCCAGCAGCTGGGGGACAGGGGGCGTAGAGACCCAGTACTTC
j_call: TRBJ2-6; v_call: TRBV13; d_call: NA; clone_size: few; cdr3_aa: CASSLGSYSGANVLTF; cdr3_nt: TGTGCCAGCAGCCTGGGCAGCTACTCTGGGGCCAACGTCCTGACTTTC
j_call: TRBJ1-3; v_call: TRBV10-3; d_call: NA; clone_size: many; cdr3_aa: CATGSQVTGNTIYF; cdr3_nt: TGTGCCACCGGAAGCCAGGTTACTGGAAACACCATATATTTT
j_call: TRBJ2-3; v_call: TRBV5-1; d_call: NA; clone_size: many; cdr3_aa: CASSRGEALDTQYF; cdr3_nt: TGCGCCAGCAGCCGCGGCGAAGCGCTAGATACGCAGTATTTT
j_call: TRBJ1-5; v_call: TRBV11-3; d_call: NA; clone_size: many; cdr3_aa: CASSLVAVRGSDQPQHF; cdr3_nt: TGTGCCAGCAGCTTAGTGGCTGTCAGGGGTAGTGATCAGCCCCAGCATTTT
j_call: TRBJ1-1; v_call: TRBV2; d_call: TRBD1; clone_size: many; cdr3_aa: CASRRGQALLTEAFF; cdr3_nt: TGTGCCAGCAGACGGGGACAGGCGCTACTCACTGAAGCTTTCTTT
j_call: TRBJ1-1; v_call: TRBV4-2; d_call: TRBD1; clone_size: NA; cdr3_aa: CASSQEGQGPTEAFF; cdr3_nt: TGTGCCAGCAGCCAAGAGGGACAGGGCCCCACTGAAGCTTTCTTT
j_call: TRBJ1-4; v_call: TRBV6-2/TRBV6-3; d_call: NA; clone_size: many; cdr3_aa: CASRPLKGGSEKLFF; cdr3_nt: TGTGCCAGCAGGCCCTTAAAGGGAGGATCTGAAAAACTGTTTTTT
j_call: TRBJ2-7; v_call: TRBV12-3/TRBV12-4; d_call: NA; clone_size: NA; cdr3_aa: CASSLIAGAEQYF; cdr3_nt: TGTGCCAGCAGTTTGATCGCAGGGGCCGAGCAGTACTTC
j_call: TRBJ2-1; v_call: TRBV7-2; d_call: TRBD2; clone_size: many; cdr3_aa: CASSGTSGYNEQFF; cdr3_nt: TGTGCCAGCAGTGGGACTAGCGGATACAATGAGCAGTTCTTC
j_call: TRBJ1-4; v_call: TRBV28; d_call: NA; clone_size: many; cdr3_aa: CASTSPREKLFF; cdr3_nt: TGTGCCAGCACCTCCCCGAGGGAAAAACTGTTTTTT
j_call: TRBJ1-1; v_call: TRBV7-9; d_call: NA; clone_size: many; cdr3_aa: CASSLDGGAFF; cdr3_nt: TGTGCCAGCAGCTTAGATGGGGGGGCTTTCTTT
j_call: TRBJ1-5; v_call: TRBV27; d_call: NA; clone_size: few; cdr3_aa: CASSFRVREPQHF; cdr3_nt: TGTGCCAGCAGTTTCAGGGTGCGTGAGCCCCAGCATTTT
j_call: TRBJ2-5; v_call: TRBV9; d_call: TRBD1; clone_size: many; cdr3_aa: CASSEGQLQETQYF; cdr3_nt: TGTGCCAGCAGCGAGGGACAGCTACAAGAGACCCAGTACTTC
j_call: TRBJ2-7; v_call: TRBV19; d_call: NA; clone_size: few; cdr3_aa: CASSIAAQGIYEQYF; cdr3_nt: TGTGCCAGTAGTATAGCAGCACAGGGAATCTACGAGCAGTACTTC
j_call: TRBJ2-7; v_call: TRBV10-3; d_call: TRBD1; clone_size: many; cdr3_aa: CAISDPPQGAYEQYF; cdr3_nt: TGTGCCATCAGTGATCCCCCACAGGGGGCTTACGAGCAGTACTTC
j_call: TRBJ2-5; v_call: TRBV20-1; d_call: TRBD1; clone_size: many; cdr3_aa: CSVRGLEETQYF; cdr3_nt: TGCAGTGTCAGGGGGCTGGAAGAGACCCAGTACTTC
j_call: TRBJ2-3; v_call: TRBV5-1; d_call: TRBD2; clone_size: many; cdr3_aa: CASSLGTSGGRTDTQYF; cdr3_nt: TGCGCCAGCAGCTTGGGGACTAGCGGGGGCCGCACAGATACGCAGTATTTT
j_call: TRBJ1-5; v_call: TRBV7-2; d_call: TRBD1; clone_size: many; cdr3_aa: CASSRDRGGDQPQHF; cdr3_nt: TGTGCCAGCAGCCGAGACAGGGGAGGGGATCAGCCCCAGCATTTT
j_call: TRBJ1-5; v_call: TRBV6-2/TRBV6-3; d_call: NA; clone_size: few; cdr3_aa: CASSFPGDQPQHF; cdr3_nt: TGTGCCAGCAGTTTTCCAGGGGATCAGCCCCAGCATTTT
j_call: TRBJ2-1; v_call: TRBV9; d_call: NA; clone_size: many; cdr3_aa: CASSSNRFGSEQFF; cdr3_nt: TGTGCCAGCAGCTCCAACAGGTTTGGTAGTGAGCAGTTCTTC
j_call: TRBJ2-7; v_call: TRBV10-3; d_call: NA; clone_size: many; cdr3_aa: CAISEEGRTYEQYF; cdr3_nt: TGTGCCATCAGTGAGGAGGGCCGGACCTACGAGCAGTACTTC
j_call: TRBJ2-3; v_call: TRBV15; d_call: TRBD1; clone_size: few; cdr3_aa: CATSREDRTINTDTQYF; cdr3_nt: TGTGCCACCAGCAGAGAGGACAGGACGATAAACACAGATACGCAGTATTTT
j_call: TRBJ1-6; v_call: TRBV6-5; d_call: NA; clone_size: many; cdr3_aa: CASRRGTNSPLHF; cdr3_nt: TGTGCCAGCCGTAGAGGAACAAATTCACCCCTCCACTTT
j_call: TRBJ1-2; v_call: TRBV10-3; d_call: NA; clone_size: NA; cdr3_aa: CAISGAGFEGDYTF; cdr3_nt: TGTGCCATCAGTGGAGCAGGGTTTGAGGGGGACTACACCTTC
j_call: TRBJ1-2; v_call: TRBV7-2; d_call: NA; clone_size: many; cdr3_aa: CASSPRVRGDGYTF; cdr3_nt: TGTGCCAGCAGCCCCAGAGTCAGGGGCGATGGCTACACCTTC
j_call: TRBJ2-5; v_call: TRBV12-3/TRBV12-4; d_call: TRBD2; clone_size: many; cdr3_aa: CASSLTSGGGQETQYF; cdr3_nt: TGTGCCAGCAGTTTAACTAGCGGGGGGGGTCAAGAGACCCAGTACTTC
j_call: TRBJ1-1; v_call: TRBV25-1; d_call: NA; clone_size: many; cdr3_aa: CASTGAGAEAFF; cdr3_nt: TGTGCCAGCACCGGGGCGGGGGCTGAGGCTTTCTTT
j_call: TRBJ2-7; v_call: TRBV11-1; d_call: TRBD2; clone_size: many; cdr3_aa: CASSPTTSAVHEQYF; cdr3_nt: TGTGCCAGCAGCCCTACGACTAGCGCGGTTCACGAGCAGTACTTC
j_call: TRBJ2-1; v_call: TRBV7-7; d_call: NA; clone_size: many; cdr3_aa: CASSLEGGSGGKFF; cdr3_nt: TGTGCCAGCAGCTTAGAAGGGGGGTCCGGGGGCAAGTTCTTC
j_call: TRBJ1-5; v_call: TRBV6-1; d_call: NA; clone_size: NA; cdr3_aa: CASSVGQRSNQPQHF; cdr3_nt: TGTGCCAGCAGTGTGGGACAACGGAGCAATCAGCCCCAGCATTTT
j_call: TRBJ1-4; v_call: TRBV5-1; d_call: TRBD1; clone_size: many; cdr3_aa: CASSLGVGTDNEKLFF; cdr3_nt: TGCGCCAGCAGCTTGGGGGTCGGGACAGATAATGAAAAACTGTTTTTT
j_call: TRBJ1-4; v_call: TRBV4-2; d_call: NA; clone_size: many; cdr3_aa: CASSHGTGATNEKLFF; cdr3_nt: TGTGCCAGCAGCCATGGGACGGGAGCAACTAATGAAAAACTGTTTTTT
j_call: TRBJ2-2; v_call: TRBV6-5; d_call: NA; clone_size: many; cdr3_aa: CASRGSLASPGELFF; cdr3_nt: TGTGCCAGCCGGGGGAGTCTCGCAAGTCCCGGGGAGCTGTTTTTT